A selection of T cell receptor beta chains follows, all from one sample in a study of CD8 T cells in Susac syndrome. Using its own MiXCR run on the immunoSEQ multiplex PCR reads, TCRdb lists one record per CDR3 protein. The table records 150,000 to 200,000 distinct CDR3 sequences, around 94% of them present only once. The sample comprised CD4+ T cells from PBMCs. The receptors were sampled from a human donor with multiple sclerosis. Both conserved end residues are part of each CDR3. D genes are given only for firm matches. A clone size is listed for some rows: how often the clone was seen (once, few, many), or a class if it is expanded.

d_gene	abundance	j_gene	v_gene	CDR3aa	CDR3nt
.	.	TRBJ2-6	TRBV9	CASSVVRAGANVLTF	TGTGCCAGCAGCGTAGTCAGGGCTGGGGCCAACGTCCTGACTTTC
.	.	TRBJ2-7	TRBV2	CASSYQGEQYF	TGTGCCAGCAGTTACCAAGGGGAGCAGTACTTC
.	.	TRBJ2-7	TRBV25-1	CASSEWGGGDYEQYF	TGTGCCAGCAGTGAATGGGGAGGAGGGGACTACGAGCAGTACTTC
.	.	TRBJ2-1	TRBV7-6	CASSPEVWEQFF	TGTGCCAGCAGCCCAGAGGTCTGGGAGCAGTTCTTC
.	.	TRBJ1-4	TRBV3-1	CASSQGTEVNEKLFF	TGTGCCAGCAGCCAAGGGACAGAAGTTAATGAAAAACTGTTTTTT
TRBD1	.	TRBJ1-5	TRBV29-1	CSVGKGASNQPQHF	TGCAGCGTTGGTAAGGGGGCGAGCAATCAGCCCCAGCATTTT
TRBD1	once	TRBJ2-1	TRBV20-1	CSATGTGEDEQFF	TGCAGTGCTACCGGGACAGGGGAGGATGAGCAGTTCTTC
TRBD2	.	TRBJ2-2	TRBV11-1	CASSATISGRAGELFF	TGTGCCAGCAGCGCAACGATCAGCGGGAGGGCCGGGGAGCTGTTTTTT
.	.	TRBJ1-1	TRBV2	CASSEALRDTEAFF	TGTGCCAGCAGTGAAGCGCTTAGGGACACTGAAGCTTTCTTT
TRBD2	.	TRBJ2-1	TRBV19	CASSRDLAGVFPRNNEQFF	TGTGCCAGTAGCCGTGATCTAGCGGGAGTTTTCCCGAGGAACAATGAGCAGTTCTTC
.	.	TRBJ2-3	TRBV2	CASSVWDTQYF	TGTGCCAGCAGTGTTTGGGATACGCAGTATTTT
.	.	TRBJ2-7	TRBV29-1	CSVKDTEPYAYEQYF	TGCAGCGTTAAGGACACTGAACCGTATGCCTACGAGCAGTACTTC
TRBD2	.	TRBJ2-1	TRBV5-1	CASSLGLAGGLDEQFF	TGCGCCAGCAGCCTCGGCCTAGCGGGAGGTTTGGATGAGCAGTTCTTC
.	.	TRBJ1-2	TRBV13	CASSLGRRGGAGDGYTF	TGTGCCAGCAGCTTAGGCCGTAGGGGGGGCGCAGGAGATGGCTACACCTTC
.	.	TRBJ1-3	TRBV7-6	CASGSTAGLLDYSGNTIYF	TGTGCCAGCGGGTCCACCGCGGGACTCCTCGATTACTCTGGAAACACCATATATTTT
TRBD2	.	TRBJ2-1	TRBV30	CACRPSGSSNEQFF	TGTGCCTGCCGACCTAGCGGGAGTTCCAATGAGCAGTTCTTC
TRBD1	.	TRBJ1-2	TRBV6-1	CASSARTGKNYGYTF	TGTGCCAGCAGTGCCCGGACAGGGAAAAACTATGGCTACACCTTC
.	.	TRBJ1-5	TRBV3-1	CASSQNPGGLSSNQPQHF	TGTGCCAGCAGCCAAAACCCGGGCGGCTTGAGTAGCAATCAGCCCCAGCATTTT
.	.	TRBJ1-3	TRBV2	CASSTETSGNTIYF	TGTGCCAGTTCGACAGAGACCTCTGGAAACACCATATATTTT
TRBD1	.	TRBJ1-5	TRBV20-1	CSARDRAGGQNQPQHF	TGCAGTGCTAGAGATCGCGCAGGGGGGCAGAATCAGCCCCAGCATTTT
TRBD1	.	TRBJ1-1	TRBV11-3	CASSLRQGEAFF	TGTGCCAGCAGCTTAAGACAGGGAGAAGCTTTCTTT
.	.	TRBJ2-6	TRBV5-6	CASSLLRDPSSGANVLTF	TGTGCCAGCAGCTTGCTGCGGGACCCGAGCTCTGGGGCCAACGTCCTGACTTTC
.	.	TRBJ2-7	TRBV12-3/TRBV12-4	CASTTTGSYEQYF	TGTGCCAGCACTACAACAGGGAGCTACGAGCAGTACTTC
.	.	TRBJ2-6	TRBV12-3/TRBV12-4	CASSQGANVLTF	TGTGCCAGCAGTCAGGGGGCCAACGTCCTGACTTTC
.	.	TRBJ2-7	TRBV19	CASSETGGYEQYF	TGTGCCAGTAGCGAAACAGGAGGCTACGAGCAGTACTTC
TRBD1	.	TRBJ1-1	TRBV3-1	CASRRDRGGTEAFF	TGTGCCAGCAGGAGGGACAGGGGTGGGACTGAAGCTTTCTTT
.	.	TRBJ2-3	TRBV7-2	CASSVSEHTQYF	TGTGCCAGCAGCGTTAGCGAGCATACGCAGTATTTT
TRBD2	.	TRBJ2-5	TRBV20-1	CSARALLAGGFETQYF	TGCAGTGCTAGAGCTCTACTAGCGGGAGGTTTCGAGACCCAGTACTTC
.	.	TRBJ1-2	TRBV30	CAWNREGGGYTF	TGTGCCTGGAACAGGGAAGGCGGGGGCTACACCTTC
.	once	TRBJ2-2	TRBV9	CASSAMGTGELFF	TGTGCCAGCAGCGCAATGGGAACCGGGGAGCTGTTTTTT
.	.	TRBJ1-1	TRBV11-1	CASSFQQMNTEAFF	TGTGCCAGCAGCTTTCAACAGATGAACACTGAAGCTTTCTTT
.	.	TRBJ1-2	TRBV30	CAWSVTEGIGYTF	TGTGCCTGGAGTGTAACGGAGGGAATAGGCTACACCTTC
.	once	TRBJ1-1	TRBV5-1	CASSLAAAGVEAFF	TGCGCCAGCAGCTTGGCGGCAGCCGGAGTGGAAGCTTTCTTT
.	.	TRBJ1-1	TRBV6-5	CASRFLSRNTEAFF	TGTGCCAGCAGGTTCTTGTCACGGAACACTGAAGCTTTCTTT
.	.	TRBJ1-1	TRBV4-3	CASSQHRHTEAFF	TGCGCCAGCAGCCAGCATCGGCACACTGAAGCTTTCTTT
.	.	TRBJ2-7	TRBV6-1	CASSYGGGSMPREQYF	TGTGCCAGCTCCTACGGCGGCGGCAGTATGCCGCGCGAGCAGTACTTC
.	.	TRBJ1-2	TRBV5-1	CASSLLQKDYGYTF	TGCGCCAGCAGCTTGTTACAGAAGGACTATGGCTACACCTTC
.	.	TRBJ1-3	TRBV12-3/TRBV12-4	CASRPLASGNTIYF	TGTGCCAGCAGACCCCTAGCCTCTGGAAACACCATATATTTT
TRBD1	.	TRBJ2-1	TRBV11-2	CASSARQGSYNEQFF	TGTGCCAGCAGCGCCCGACAGGGCTCCTACAATGAGCAGTTCTTC
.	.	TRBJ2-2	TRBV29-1	CSVEVVRDGELFF	TGCAGCGTTGAAGTGGTCAGGGACGGGGAGCTGTTTTTT
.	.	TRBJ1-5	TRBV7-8	CASSPVRGSNQPQHF	TGTGCCAGCAGCCCGGTGAGGGGTAGCAATCAGCCCCAGCATTTT
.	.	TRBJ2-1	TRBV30	CAWSLYNEQFF	TGTGCCTGGAGTCTTTACAATGAGCAGTTCTTC
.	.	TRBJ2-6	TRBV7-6	CASSARSGANVLTF	TGTGCCAGCAGCGCCAGATCTGGGGCCAACGTCCTGACTTTC
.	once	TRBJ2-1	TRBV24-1	CATSEDGDEQFF	TGTGCCACCAGTGAGGACGGTGATGAGCAGTTCTTC
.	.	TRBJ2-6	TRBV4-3	CASSQDVTASGANVLTF	TGCGCCAGCAGCCAGGACGTGACAGCTTCTGGGGCCAACGTCCTGACTTTC
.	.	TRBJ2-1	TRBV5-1	CASSLVRPGEQFF	TGCGCCAGCAGCTTGGTTAGACCGGGTGAGCAGTTCTTC
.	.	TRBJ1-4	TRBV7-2	CASTRGGSEKLFF	TGTGCCAGCACCCGAGGAGGGAGCGAAAAACTGTTTTTT
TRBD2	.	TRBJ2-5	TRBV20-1	CSAPLAGETQYF	TGCAGTGCTCCACTAGCGGGAGAGACCCAGTACTTC
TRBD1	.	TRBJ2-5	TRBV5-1	CASSLGGTGKGETQYF	TGCGCCAGCAGCTTGGGCGGGACAGGGAAAGGAGAGACCCAGTACTTC
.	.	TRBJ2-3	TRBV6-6	CASSLEYPQYF	TGTGCCAGCAGTTTGGAATATCCGCAGTATTTT
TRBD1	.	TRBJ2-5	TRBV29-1	CSVNRGRGETQYF	TGCAGCGTAAACAGGGGCAGGGGAGAGACCCAGTACTTC
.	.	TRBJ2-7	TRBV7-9	CASSAGTEQYF	TGTGCCAGCAGCGCAGGAACCGAGCAGTACTTC
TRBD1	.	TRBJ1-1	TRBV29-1	CSVLIQTGTEAFF	TGCAGCGTACTGATCCAGACAGGGACTGAAGCTTTCTTT
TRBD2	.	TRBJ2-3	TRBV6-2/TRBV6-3	CASSSGLAGADTQYF	TGTGCCAGCAGTTCGGGACTAGCGGGAGCAGATACGCAGTATTTT
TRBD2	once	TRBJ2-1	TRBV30	CAWQDAGGTRNEQFF	TGTGCCTGGCAGGACGCGGGGGGGACGAGGAATGAGCAGTTCTTC